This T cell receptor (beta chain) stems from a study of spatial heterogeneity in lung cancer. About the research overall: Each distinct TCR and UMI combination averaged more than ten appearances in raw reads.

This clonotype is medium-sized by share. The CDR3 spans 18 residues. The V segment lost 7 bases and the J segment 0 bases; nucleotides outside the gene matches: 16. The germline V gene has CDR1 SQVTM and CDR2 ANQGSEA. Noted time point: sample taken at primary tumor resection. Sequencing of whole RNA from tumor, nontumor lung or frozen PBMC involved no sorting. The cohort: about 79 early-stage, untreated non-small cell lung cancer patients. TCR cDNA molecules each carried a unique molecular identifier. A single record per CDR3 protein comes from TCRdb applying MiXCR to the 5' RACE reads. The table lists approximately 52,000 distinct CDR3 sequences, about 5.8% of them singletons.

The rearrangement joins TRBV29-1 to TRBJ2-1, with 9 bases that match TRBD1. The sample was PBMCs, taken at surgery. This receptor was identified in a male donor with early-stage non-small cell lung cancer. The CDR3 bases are TGCAGCGCTCCGGGACAGGGAACGCGGACGGCCTCCTACAATGAGCAGTTCTTC. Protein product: CSAPGQGTRTASYNEQFF.